The 2 T cell receptor beta chains below all came from one sample that was sequenced in a study of T cells expressing NK-cell markers. TCRdb reprocessed the 5' RACE reads and keeps a single row for each CDR3 protein, giving no DNA. The sample's table shows 200,000 to 300,000 distinct CDR3 sequences. Sequencing used blood T cells: a sorted CD56 or NKG2C T cell subset, CD4+ or CD8+ T cells, or bulk PBMC T cells (not recorded which). These TCRs come from a man aged 18 to 29 in good health.

The rearrangement joins TRBV5-1 to TRBJ2-2; TCRdb returns TRBD1, unconfirmable since there is no DNA. CDR3 size: 16 residues. Per germline, CDR1 SGHRS and CDR2 YFSETQ. This CDR3 reads CASRLDRDSLSGELFF.

The chain employs TRBV28 and TRBJ2-5; TCRdb lists TRBD1, though no DNA is available to test this call. This CDR3 has 14 amino acids. Germline V CDR1 and CDR2: MDHEN, SYDVKM. This chain's CDR3 is CASSNDRRQETQYF.